This paragraph covers one T cell receptor beta chain sequence. The antigen is undetermined. The data were obtained in a study of cytomegalovirus exposure and HLA in healthy donors. Looking at the study overall: Falling in the Caucasian-associated ancestry cluster were about four fifths of 300 to 500 genotyped donors. Whole-study findings and limits: Later analysis suggested links between common viral pathogens and several top significant clusters.

Germline-derived CDR1 and CDR2 are MNHEY and SVGAGI. CDR3 length: 13 residues. V lost 2 bases, J lost 9 bases, and 6 bases stayed unmatched. A multiplex PCR was run with 60 Vbeta primers and 13 Jbeta primers. Profiled with immunoSEQ multiplex PCR; TCRdb holds only in-frame clones, not every one. The sample consists of about 130,000 clones, almost 85% of them appearing once. The sequenced sample consisted of PBMCs. This chain links TRBV6-5 with TRBJ1-1; TRBD1 matches at 7 bases. The origin of this receptor is a boy aged 2 to 9 in good health and CMV-seronegative. The CDR3 DNA reads TGTGCCAGCAGTTACAGGGGGCCAGGCAAAGCTTTCTTT. Amino acid sequence: CASSYRGPGKAFF.